The clone carrying this T cell receptor beta chain was counted a single time. The source of the sample is a study of blood T cell repertoires in COVID-19. Whole-study context: T cells, B-cell-depleted T cells, or PBMCs provided the cDNA or gDNA that served as material.

As handled by the study authors: Reference gene primer amplification yielded estimated nucleated cell counts. The table came from immunoSEQ multiplex PCR; TCRdb's copy has only in-frame clones and leaves some out. V and J calls plus clone size are reproduced from that table; the DNA served to infer D and trimming. The sample has more than 45,000 clones; roughly 80% are singletons. During active infection, Seattle patients enrolled and were then monitored through disease. The CDR3 contains 16 residues. Per the germline V gene, CDR1 is SGHKS and CDR2 is YYEKEE (reference sequence). V gave up 0 bases and J gave up 0 bases, with 10 bases separating them.

The specimen sequenced was peripheral blood. This sequence joins TRBV5-5 and TRBJ1-3; D not certain. This TCR came from an elderly man with COVID-19, enrolled during active disease. CDR3 DNA sequence: TGTGCCAGCAGCTTGGGTCCCGTTAACTCTGGAAACACCATATATTTT. Translated, it gives CASSLGPVNSGNTIYF.